The 27 T cell receptor beta chains listed next were all sequenced from one sample in a study of PD-1 blockade in classical Hodgkin lymphoma. Described time point: cycle 4 day 1 (C4D1), after 6 weeks of nivolumab. Every patient had relapsed following autologous stem cell transplantation, and cohorts differed in brentuximab vedotin exposure. The data were produced by immunoSEQ multiplex PCR, yet TCRdb's version contains in-frame clones alone and is incomplete. The sample holds around 92,000 clones, under 85% seen once. Sample: peripheral blood mononuclear cells (PBMCs), taken before the fourth cycle of nivolumab. All receptors derive from a human donor with classical Hodgkin lymphoma.

In its sample, this clone was seen once. J is TRBJ2-7 and V is TRBV2, with 7 bases lining up with TRBD1. CDR1 and CDR2 from the germline V gene are SNHLY and FYNNEI. V gave up 7 bases and J gave up 5 bases; unmatched junction bases: 5. The CDR3 covers 12 residues. The CDR3 DNA sequence: TGTGCCAGCATACGACAGGGAGACGAGCAGTACTTC. As protein: CASIRQGDEQYF. Full variable domain (outside the CDR3, taken from reference TRBV2 and TRBJ2-7): EPEVTQTPSHQVTQMGQEVILRCVPISNHLYFYWYRQILGQKVEFLVSFYNNEISEKSEIFDDQFSVERPDGSNFTLKIRSTKLEDSAMYFCASIRQGDEQYFGPGTRLTVT.

The rearrangement links TRBV7-8 to TRBJ2-7, with 8 bases lining up with TRBD1. The J segment lost 0 bases and the V segment lost 2 bases, leaving 3 bases of the junction unmatched. The CDR3 contains 15 residues. Per the germline V gene, CDR1 is SGHVS and CDR2 is FQNEAQ. CDR3 loop: CASSLRTGSSYEQYF. CDR3 nucleotides: TGTGCCAGCAGCTTAAGGACAGGGAGCTCCTACGAGCAGTACTTC.

J is TRBJ1-1 and V is TRBV6-1; D perhaps matches TRBD1 (5 bases). Per the germline V gene, CDR1 is MNHNS and CDR2 is SASEGT. Trimming took off 6 bases at V and 5 bases at J, with 13 bases between the two ends. This CDR3 is 13 amino acids long. CDR3 sequence: CASRGPLGTEAFF. CDR3 nucleotide sequence: TGTGCCAGCAGGGGACCCCTGGGGACTGAAGCTTTCTTT.

The V call is TRBV28, the J call TRBJ1-2; D not resolved. The germline gives CDR1 MDHEN, CDR2 SYDVKM. The CDR3 consists of 12 residues. Trimming left V 3 bases short and J 4 bases short, with 6 bases between. The CDR3 DNA reads as TGTGCCAGCAGTTTGGGTGGCTATGGCTACACCTTC. This sequence encodes CASSLGGYGYTF.

CDR3 sequence reads: CASSEALGRSETQYF. The CDR3 coding sequence is TGTGCCAGCAGTGAAGCGCTGGGCAGGTCTGAGACCCAGTACTTC. The chain is built from TRBV6-1 and TRBJ2-5, with D uncertain. From germline, CDR1 is MNHNS and CDR2 SASEGT. Trimming shortened V by 0 bases and J by 5 bases, and 13 bases separated the two germline ends. This CDR3 spans 15 amino acids.

The chain links TRBV7-2 to TRBJ2-1; TRBD2 matches 7 bases. J lost 7 bases, V lost 5 bases, and 14 bases had no gene match. CDR1 SGHTA and CDR2 FQGNSA come from the germline V gene. The CDR3 runs 16 residues. The CDR3 coding sequence is TGTGCCAGCAGCCGGCTAGCGGTCAGCGTGGCGAATGAGCAGTTCTTC. This translates into CASSRLAVSVANEQFF.

This chain joins TRBV11-2 and TRBJ2-3, with 8 bases matching TRBD2. The germline V gene encodes CDR1 SGHAT and CDR2 FQNNGV. V trimming: 5 bases; J trimming: 3 bases; junction bases outside the gene matches: 10. CDR3 length: 16 residues. The CDR3 DNA follows: TGTGCCAGCAGCCCGGGTGGGGGACTAGGTACAGATACGCAGTATTTT. Translating gives CASSPGGGLGTDTQYF.

The chain employs TRBV6-6 and TRBJ2-5; D unclear. The CDR3 totals 14 residues. Per germline, CDR1 MNHNY and CDR2 SVGAGI (reference sequence). The V gene lost 2 bases and the J gene lost 3 bases, with 10 bases spanning the gap. CDR3 protein: CASSYVNKEETQYF. In nucleotides, the CDR3 is TGTGCCAGCAGTTACGTAAACAAGGAAGAGACCCAGTACTTC.

The CDR3 bases are TGTGCCACCAGCAGTCGACAGGGAAATCAGCCCCAGCATTTT. Residues: CATSSRQGNQPQHF. The V call is TRBV15, the J call TRBJ1-5, with TRBD1 identical over 7 bases. Looked up from germline, CDR1 is LNHNV and CDR2 is YYDKDF (reference sequence). V lost 3 bases, J lost 4 bases, and 3 bases stayed unmatched. This CDR3 contains 14 residues. Complete variable domain (other parts from reference TRBV15 and TRBJ1-5): DAMVIQNPRYQVTQFGKPVTLSCSQTLNHNVMYWYQQKSSQAPKLLFHYYDKDFNNEADTPDNFQSRRPNTSFCFLDIRSPGLGDTAMYLCATSSRQGNQPQHFGDGTRLSIL.

CDR3 amino acids: CASSPDGLETQYF. In DNA form, the CDR3 reads TGTGCCAGCTCACCGGACGGCCTGGAGACCCAGTACTTC. This chain links TRBV18 with TRBJ2-5; D not resolved. The CDR3 loop spans 13 amino acids. V was shortened by 3 bases and J by 5 bases, with 10 bases between the two germline ends. CDR1 KGHSH and CDR2 LQKENI come from the germline V gene.

This clone showed up just a few times. The V call is TRBV7-8, the J call TRBJ2-4; TRBD1 matches at 7 bases. Trimming at V came to 5 bases and at J to 1 base, leaving 8 bases not matched to a gene. Per germline, CDR1 SGHVS and CDR2 FQNEAQ. The CDR3 contains 16 residues. CDR3 DNA sequence: TGTGCCAGCAGCCCCCGGCAGGGGGACGCCAAAAACATTCAGTACTTC. Encoded protein: CASSPRQGDAKNIQYF.

This clone was found a few times. This chain connects TRBV5-1 to TRBJ1-4; D is uncertain. The CDR3 covers 13 residues. Per germline, CDR1 SGHRS and CDR2 YFSETQ. V was clipped by 0 bases and J by 7 bases, with 7 bases between them. The CDR3 DNA follows: TGCGCCAGCAGCTTGGGACCTAGTGAAAAACTGTTTTTT. Protein product: CASSLGPSEKLFF.

The chain employs TRBV6-4 and TRBJ2-1; 10 bases align to TRBD2. Germline CDR1 MRHNA, CDR2 SNTAGT. This CDR3 is 15 amino acids long. J was trimmed by 9 bases and V by 6 bases; bases with no gene match: 11. This CDR3 reads CASRKLAGLRIEQFF. For the CDR3, the DNA is TGTGCCAGCAGGAAACTAGCGGGATTGCGGATTGAGCAGTTCTTC.

V usage is TRBV13 and J usage is TRBJ2-7, with TRBD2 matching over 9 bases. CDR3 size: 14 residues. In germline, CDR1 is PRHDT, CDR2 FYEKMQ (reference sequence). J lost 7 bases, V lost 3 bases, and 7 bases had no gene match. The DNA of the CDR3 is TGTGCCAGCAGCTTGGGTAGCGGGAGAGGTGAGCAGTACTTC. Translated: CASSLGSGRGEQYF.

This chain joins TRBV10-3 and TRBJ2-5, with TRBD1 matching over 10 bases. The germline V gene has CDR1 ENHRY and CDR2 SYGVKD. This CDR3 has 12 amino acids. V dropped 6 bases and J dropped 5; count of bases not matched to a gene: 0. As DNA, the CDR3 is TGTGCCATCAGGGACAGGGGGGAGACCCAGTACTTC. This gives the protein CAIRDRGETQYF.

The sample holds a few counts of this clone. This chain connects TRBV18 to TRBJ1-2; D not certain. Germline V gene data show CDR1 as KGHSH and CDR2 as LQKENI. This CDR3 is built from 15 residues. V gave up 6 bases and J gave up 4 bases, with 18 bases separating them. The CDR3 sequence: CASSEGRGSGYGYTF. The CDR3 DNA is TGTGCCAGCTCGGAAGGACGGGGATCTGGCTATGGCTACACCTTC.

The chain couples TRBV28 to TRBJ1-3, with D tentatively TRBD1 (5 bases). V gave up 4 bases and J gave up 1 base, with 8 bases separating them. The CDR3 extends over 14 amino acids. The germline V gene encodes CDR1 MDHEN and CDR2 SYDVKM. For the CDR3, the DNA is TGTGCCAGCAGTTCTGGGGGATCTGGAAACACCATATATTTT. It codes for CASSSGGSGNTIYF.

This clone occurred once. The chain combines TRBV6-4 with TRBJ2-7; 11 nucleotides agree with TRBD2. The J segment lost 6 bases and the V segment lost 8 bases, leaving 18 bases of the junction unmatched. The CDR3 consists of 17 residues. Germline CDR1 and CDR2: MRHNA and SNTAGT. The CDR3 DNA is TGTGCCAGCCCATTTGGGCCGACTATAGCGGGAGGGGGCGAGCAGTACTTC. Its protein is CASPFGPTIAGGGEQYF.

The genes are TRBV18 and TRBJ1-3, with TRBD1 matching 9 bases. Trimming took 1 base from V and 2 from J; bases not matched to a gene: 9. This CDR3 region has 18 residues. The germline V gene has CDR1 KGHSH and CDR2 LQKENI. The CDR3 nucleotides read TGTGCCAGCTCACCACTCTATCCGGGACAGGGCACTGGAAACACCATATATTTT. Protein sequence: CASSPLYPGQGTGNTIYF. Variable domain in full (rest from reference TRBV18 and TRBJ1-3): NAGVMQNPRHLVRRRGQEARLRCSPMKGHSHVYWYRQLPEEGLKFMVYLQKENIIDESGMPKERFSAEFPKEGPSILRIQQVVRGDSAAYFCASSPLYPGQGTGNTIYFGEGSWLTVV.

The V and J genes are TRBV7-2 and TRBJ2-1; 11 nucleotides match TRBD2. CDR1 SGHTA and CDR2 FQGNSA come from the germline V gene. This CDR3 comprises 13 residues. The V segment lost 4 bases and the J segment 10 bases; nucleotides outside the gene matches: 3. CDR3 DNA sequence: TGTGCCAGCAGCTCCCTAGCGGGAGGCGAGCAGTTCTTC. It codes for CASSSLAGGEQFF. The complete variable domain, with remaining parts taken from reference TRBV7-2 and TRBJ2-1, reads GAGVSQSPSNKVTEKGKDVELRCDPISGHTALYWYRQSLGQGLEFLIYFQGNSAPDKSGLPSDRFSAERTGGSVSTLTIQRTQQEDSAVYLCASSSLAGGEQFFGPGTRLTVL.

J is TRBJ2-2 and V is TRBV2; TRBD1 matches 9 bases. CDR1 and CDR2 (germline): SNHLY, FYNNEI. This CDR3 region has 14 residues. Trimming cost V 5 bases and J 9 bases; bases outside gene matches: 7. The DNA for the CDR3 is TGTGCCAGCAGTCCGGGACAGGGTTCCCGGGAGCTGTTTTTT. Its protein is CASSPGQGSRELFF.

J is TRBJ1-2 and V is TRBV10-3, with D unresolved. CDR1 and CDR2 from the germline V gene are ENHRY and SYGVKD. This CDR3 has 13 residues. Between the trimmed V and J ends, which lost 4 bases and 7 bases, there was a span of 13 bases. CDR3 in DNA: TGTGCCATCAGTGCGGACGGGCGGGGTGGCTACACCTTC. Amino acid sequence: CAISADGRGGYTF.

This chain uses TRBV27 with TRBJ2-7, with 8 bases lining up with TRBD1. The CDR3 runs to 14 residues. The germline CDR1 and CDR2 sequences are MNHEY and SMNVEV (reference sequence). V lost 5 bases, J lost 5 bases, and 8 bases stayed unmatched. The chain's CDR3 is CASSTDRAADEQYF. The CDR3 nucleotides are TGTGCCAGCAGTACGGACAGGGCGGCCGACGAGCAGTACTTC.

This sequence joins TRBV6-5 and TRBJ2-1, with 8 bases aligning to TRBD2. This CDR3 spans 13 amino acids. With V trimmed by 6 bases and J by 10 bases, 8 bases remained unmatched. Per the germline V gene, CDR1 is MNHEY and CDR2 is SVGAGI. The chain's CDR3 is CASSKTIAGEQFF. The CDR3, as DNA: TGTGCCAGCAGCAAAACGATAGCGGGGGAGCAGTTCTTC.

V is TRBV5-4 and J is TRBJ2-7; 10 nucleotides match TRBD2. CDR3 length equals 15 residues. Trimming removed 5 bases from V and 0 bases from J; junction bases left unmatched: 5. The germline V gene has CDR1 SGHNT and CDR2 YYREEE (reference sequence). The CDR3: CASSTSGRGSYEQYF. DNA for the CDR3: TGTGCCAGCAGTACCAGCGGGAGGGGCTCCTACGAGCAGTACTTC.

About this clone: Other DNA sequences in the sample encode the same CDR3. The chain couples TRBV6-5 to TRBJ1-1, with a tentative D call TRBD1 (6 bases). The CDR3 is 16 amino acids. V gave up 2 bases and J gave up 5 bases, with 18 bases separating them. Germline CDR1 MNHEY, CDR2 SVGAGI. The CDR3 loop is CASSYVVAGADTEAFF. Written as DNA, the CDR3 is TGTGCCAGCAGTTACGTGGTGGCGGGGGCGGATACTGAAGCTTTCTTT.

With regard to this clone: The same CDR3 arises from other DNA sequences in this sample as well. The chain carries TRBV10-3 and TRBJ1-1; maybe TRBD1 (5 bases). The CDR3 is 14 amino acids. Trimming cost V 4 bases and J 0 bases, with 9 bases left between them. Germline V gives CDR1 ENHRY, CDR2 SYGVKD. The CDR3 DNA is TGTGCCATCAGTGGGGGCCCCATGAACACTGAAGCTTTCTTT. Translated, it gives CAISGGPMNTEAFF.